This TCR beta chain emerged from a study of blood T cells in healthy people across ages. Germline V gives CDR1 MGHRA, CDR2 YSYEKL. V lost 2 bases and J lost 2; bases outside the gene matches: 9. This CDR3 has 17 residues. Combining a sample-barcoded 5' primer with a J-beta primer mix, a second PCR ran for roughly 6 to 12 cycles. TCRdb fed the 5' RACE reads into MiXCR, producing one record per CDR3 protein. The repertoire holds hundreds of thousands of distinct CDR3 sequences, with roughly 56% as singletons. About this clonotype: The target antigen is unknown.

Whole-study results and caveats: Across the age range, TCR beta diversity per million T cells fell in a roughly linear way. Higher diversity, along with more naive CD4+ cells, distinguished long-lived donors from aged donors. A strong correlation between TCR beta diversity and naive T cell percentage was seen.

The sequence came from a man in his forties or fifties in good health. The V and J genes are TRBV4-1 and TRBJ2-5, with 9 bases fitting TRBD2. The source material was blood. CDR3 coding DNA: TGCGCCAGCAGCCAACTCGTAGCGGGAGCTTATCAAGAGACCCAGTACTTC. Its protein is CASSQLVAGAYQETQYF.